This entry concerns a single T cell receptor beta chain. This sample is part of a study of OX40 agonist ivuxolimab in advanced cancers. Using immunoSEQ multiplex PCR, the repertoire was profiled, and TCRdb retains in-frame clones only, with some absent. Of fewer than 40,000 clones listed, over 80% are singletons. Germline V gives CDR1 SGHNT, CDR2 YYREEE (reference sequence). The CDR3 consists of 13 residues. Trimming left V 2 bases short and J 4 bases short, with 8 bases between. The chain has TRBV5-4 and TRBJ2-3; D unresolved. The TCR originated in an adult with an advanced solid tumor such as melanoma, head and neck, liver or kidney cancer. The starting material was CD4+ or CD8+ T cells sorted from blood, obtained in a trial of the OX40 agonist ivuxolimab. Here the CDR3 reads CASSFWGSDTQYF. The CDR3 DNA is TGTGCCAGCAGCTTTTGGGGTTCAGATACGCAGTATTTT.